This T cell receptor beta chain was obtained from a study of shared clonotypes between healthy human individuals (TCRdb year 2020). In terms of the full investigation: The cohort comprised two women and a few men aged 18 to 49 years. For each donor, three plates each were used for CD4 naive and CD4 memory, two plates were used for CD8 naive, and one plate was used for CD8 memory. Blood TCR repertoires of five healthy adults were deeply sequenced to estimate repertoire size and the extent of clonotype sharing between individuals. Different laboratories and diverse techniques were used to prepare libraries and sequence TCR repertoires, to increase sequencing depth and limit assay-specific biases. Per donor, leukapheresis produced somewhere between about 0.94 and 8.9 billion PBMCs. Broader findings and caveats from the paper: Sharing across a few donors was observed for around 5% of naive CD4, over 3% of naive CD8, 2% to 2.5% of memory CD4, and around 0.4% of memory CD8 clonotypes. Clonotypes shared by all four sorted-subset donors showed higher generation probabilities than non-shared clonotypes. The genetic and exposure-history diversity represented was limited by the small number of donors. Sampling was restricted to blood, and TCR repertoires in tissues likely differ from the TCR repertoires found in blood. Naive subsets generally had larger estimated clonotype richness than memory subsets. Pairwise subsampling led to the expectation that sequencing depth would affect the degree of clonotype sharing among donors. Rarefaction of sorted-subset datasets indicated incomplete sequencing despite the large sequencing depth.

The donors were healthy, HIV-negative adults with no recently reported acute infections or vaccinations. Only Caucasian adults living in Nashville, Tennessee, USA were represented among the donors. CD4+ T cells were enriched by magnetic negative selection; naive cells were then positively selected on CD45RA, and the negative fraction formed the memory subset. After blood collection by leukapheresis, PBMCs were isolated using Ficoll-Histopaque density gradient centrifugation and then cryopreserved in the vapor phase of liquid nitrogen. Purity and quantity of every magnetically sorted T cell population were checked by analytical flow cytometry. Genomic DNA was isolated from each sorted fraction and quantified by UV absorbance on a Nanodrop 2000c. To note about this clone: Which antigen it targets is not known. No qualities accompany the bases; no much larger clone lies one base away.

The germline V gene provides CDR1 SGHTA and CDR2 FQGNSA. The CDR3 covers 14 residues, taking in both the cysteine and the phenylalanine. Only CDR3 DNA is held: 42 bases, read in frame from base 1. The V end gives up 4 bases and the J end 5 bases, leaving 4 bases in the junction not matched to a gene. Using the deep immunoSEQ assay, TCR CDR3 regions were amplified from genomic DNA by multiplex PCR. Extracted genomic DNA from each cell subset was spread evenly across all wells of several immunoSEQ 96-well plates, with each plate serving as a replicate. For sorted subsets, each replicate PCR was loaded with 200 ng genomic DNA, equivalent to 25,000 to 30,000 T cell genomes. Purified libraries were quantified with a Qubit 3.0 fluorometer, sized on a Bioanalyzer 2100, and re-quantified with the KAPA Library Quantification kit. Each immunoSEQ 96-well plate was sequenced on its own single-read 150-cycle Illumina NextSeq 550 flow cell. Regarding the original processing steps: Because only junctional sequences without quality scores were contained in the immunoSEQ output, filtering matching that applied to full-length reads could not be performed. Sequences were annotated with PyIR, a Python wrapper for IgBLAST v1.9, using IMGT germline references to assign V/J genes and CDR3. Reads with weak V/J assignments (E-value above 1e-6), missing CDR3, stop codons, out-of-frame junctions, or ambiguous translated residues were removed. V3J clonotypes were defined as sequences sharing an identical inferred V gene, J gene, and CDR3 amino acid sequence. Percentage overlap between repertoires was calculated by dividing the number of shared unique clonotypes by the size of the smaller repertoire. Repertoire richness was assessed with RTK rarefaction, the Chao1 estimator, and Recon v2.1 estimates of unobserved clonotypes. OLGA was used to compute generation probabilities for all TCRbeta clonotypes that the gDNA method yielded from a handful of donors. This is the immuneACCESS table as TCRdb keeps it, with only in-frame sequences that have V and J called. A part of the clones is gone; compared with another copy, unresolved V genes explain less than half, and the rest is unexplained. V and J calls plus clone size are reproduced from that table; the DNA served to infer D and trimming. The sample has about a million clones on record, 77% of them singletons. The ten largest clones represent 0.89% of the sample.

The chain employs TRBV7-2 and TRBJ2-3; 9 middle bases align to TRBD1. This TCR was recovered from a man between 18 and 35 years old in good health. Some clones in this sample may be carry-over from other donors' samples. Sample: memory CD4+ T cells from PBMCs. The sample's cell subset or site label, in plain terms: CD45RA-negative fraction. In nucleotide form, the sequence is TGTGCCAGCAGCTGGGGACAGGGAAGAGATACGCAGTATTTT. Its protein reads: CASSWGQGRDTQYF.